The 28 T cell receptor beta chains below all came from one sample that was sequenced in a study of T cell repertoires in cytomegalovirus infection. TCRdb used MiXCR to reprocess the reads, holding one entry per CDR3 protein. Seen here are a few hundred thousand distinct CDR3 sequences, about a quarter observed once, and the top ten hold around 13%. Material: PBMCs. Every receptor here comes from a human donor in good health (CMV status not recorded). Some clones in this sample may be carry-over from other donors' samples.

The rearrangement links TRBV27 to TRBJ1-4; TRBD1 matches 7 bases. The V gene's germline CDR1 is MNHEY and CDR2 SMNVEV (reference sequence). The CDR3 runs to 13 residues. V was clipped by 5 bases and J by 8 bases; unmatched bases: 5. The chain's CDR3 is CASSNEGGEKLFF. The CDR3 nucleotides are TGTGCCAGCAGTAATGAAGGGGGCGAAAAACTGTTTTTT.

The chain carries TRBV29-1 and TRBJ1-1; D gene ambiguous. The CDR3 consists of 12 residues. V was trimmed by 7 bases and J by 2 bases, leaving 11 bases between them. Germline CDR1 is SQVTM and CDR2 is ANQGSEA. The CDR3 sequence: CSATYTNTEAFF. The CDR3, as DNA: TGCAGCGCAACTTACACCAACACTGAAGCTTTCTTT.

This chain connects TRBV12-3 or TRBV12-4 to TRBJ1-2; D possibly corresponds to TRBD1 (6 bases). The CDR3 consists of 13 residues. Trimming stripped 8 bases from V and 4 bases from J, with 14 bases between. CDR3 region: CASPQGDLYGYTF. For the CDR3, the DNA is TGTGCCAGCCCACAGGGCGACCTCTATGGCTACACCTTC.

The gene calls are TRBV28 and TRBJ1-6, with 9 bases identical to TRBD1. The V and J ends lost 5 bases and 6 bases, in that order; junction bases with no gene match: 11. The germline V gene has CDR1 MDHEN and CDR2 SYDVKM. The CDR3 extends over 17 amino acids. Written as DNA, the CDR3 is TGTGCCAGCAGTCACGGAACAGGGGGCGCACGTAATTCACCCCTCCACTTT. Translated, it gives CASSHGTGGARNSPLHF. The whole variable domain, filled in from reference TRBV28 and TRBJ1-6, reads DVKVTQSSRYLVKRTGEKVFLECVQDMDHENMFWYRQDPGLGLRLIYFSYDVKMKEKGDIPEGYSVSREKKERFSLILESASTNQTSMYLCASSHGTGGARNSPLHFGNGTRLTVT.

CDR3 sequence: CASSARDRYGYTF. Written as DNA, the CDR3 is TGTGCCAGCAGTGCCCGGGACAGATATGGCTACACCTTC. This chain uses TRBV27 with TRBJ1-2; 7 positions match TRBD1. Germline V gene lookup returns CDR1 MNHEY and CDR2 SMNVEV (reference sequence). With 5 bases clipped from V and 5 bases from J, the junction kept 5 bases outside the gene matches. CDR3 length: 13 amino acids.

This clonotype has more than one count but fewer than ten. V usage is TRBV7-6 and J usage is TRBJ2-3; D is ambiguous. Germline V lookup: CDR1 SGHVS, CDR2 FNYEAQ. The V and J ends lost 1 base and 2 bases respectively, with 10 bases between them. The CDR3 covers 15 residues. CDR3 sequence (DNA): TGTGCCAGCAGCTTAGGTACGTCGAACACAGATACGCAGTATTTT. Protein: CASSLGTSNTDTQYF.

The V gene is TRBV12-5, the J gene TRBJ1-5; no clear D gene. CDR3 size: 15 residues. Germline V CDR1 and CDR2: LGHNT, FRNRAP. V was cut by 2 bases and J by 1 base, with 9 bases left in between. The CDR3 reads CASGLTDLSNQPQHF. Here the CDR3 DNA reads TGTGCTAGTGGTTTGACCGACCTAAGCAATCAGCCCCAGCATTTT.

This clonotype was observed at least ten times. The CDR3 region is CASSPQAGSSLGNTIYF. The DNA of the CDR3 is TGTGCCAGCAGCCCCCAAGCCGGTTCTTCCTTAGGAAACACCATATATTTT. V and J are TRBV7-2 and TRBJ1-3; D is ambiguous. The CDR3 spans 17 residues. The V gene lost 5 bases and the J gene lost 4 bases, with 21 bases spanning the gap. Per the germline V gene, CDR1 is SGHTA and CDR2 is FQGNSA.

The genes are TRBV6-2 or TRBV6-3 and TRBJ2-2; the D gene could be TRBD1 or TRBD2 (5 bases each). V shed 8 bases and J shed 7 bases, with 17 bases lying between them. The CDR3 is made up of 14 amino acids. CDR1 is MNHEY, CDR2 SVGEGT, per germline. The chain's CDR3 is CASYGGVRNGELFF. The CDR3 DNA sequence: TGTGCCAGCTATGGGGGAGTAAGGAACGGGGAGCTGTTTTTT.

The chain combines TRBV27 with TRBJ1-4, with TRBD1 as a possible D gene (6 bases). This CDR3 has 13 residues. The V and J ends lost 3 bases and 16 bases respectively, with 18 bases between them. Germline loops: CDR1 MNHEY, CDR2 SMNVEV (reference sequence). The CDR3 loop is CASSLGRGYKEFF. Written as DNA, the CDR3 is TGTGCCAGCAGTTTGGGTAGGGGGTATAAGGAGTTTTTT.

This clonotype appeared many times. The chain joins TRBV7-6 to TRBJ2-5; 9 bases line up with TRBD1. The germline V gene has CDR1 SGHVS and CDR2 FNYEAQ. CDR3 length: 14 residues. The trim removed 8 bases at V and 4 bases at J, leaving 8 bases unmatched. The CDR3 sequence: CASGAGQGRETQYF. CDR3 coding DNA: TGTGCCAGCGGGGCTGGACAGGGGCGAGAGACCCAGTACTTC.

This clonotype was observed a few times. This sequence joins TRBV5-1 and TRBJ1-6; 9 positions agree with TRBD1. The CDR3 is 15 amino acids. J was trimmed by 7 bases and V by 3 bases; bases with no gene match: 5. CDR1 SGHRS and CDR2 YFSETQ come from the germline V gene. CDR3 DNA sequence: TGCGCCAGCAGCTCTGCCGGGACAGGGAATTCACCCCTCCACTTT. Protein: CASSSAGTGNSPLHF.

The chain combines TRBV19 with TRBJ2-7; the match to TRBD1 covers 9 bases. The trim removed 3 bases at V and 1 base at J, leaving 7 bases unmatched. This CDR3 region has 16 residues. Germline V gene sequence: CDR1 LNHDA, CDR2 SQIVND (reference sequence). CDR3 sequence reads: CASSIPPGTGSYEQYV. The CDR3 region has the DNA TGTGCCAGTAGTATCCCTCCCGGGACAGGGTCCTACGAGCAGTACGTC.

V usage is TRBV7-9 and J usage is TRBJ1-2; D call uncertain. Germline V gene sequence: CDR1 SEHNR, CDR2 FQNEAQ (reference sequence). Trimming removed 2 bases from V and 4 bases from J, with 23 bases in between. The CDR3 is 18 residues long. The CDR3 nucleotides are TGTGCCAGCAGCTTAATCACGGGAGGGTCAGAAGTGATCTATGGCTACACCTTC. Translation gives CASSLITGGSEVIYGYTF.

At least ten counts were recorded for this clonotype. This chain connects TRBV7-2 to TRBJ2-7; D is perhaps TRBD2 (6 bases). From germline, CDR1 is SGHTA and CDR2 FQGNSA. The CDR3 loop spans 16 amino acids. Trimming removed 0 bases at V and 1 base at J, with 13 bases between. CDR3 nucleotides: TGTGCCAGCAGCTTAGCGGCCGGGCTAGCGTCCTACGAGCAGTACTTC. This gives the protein CASSLAAGLASYEQYF.

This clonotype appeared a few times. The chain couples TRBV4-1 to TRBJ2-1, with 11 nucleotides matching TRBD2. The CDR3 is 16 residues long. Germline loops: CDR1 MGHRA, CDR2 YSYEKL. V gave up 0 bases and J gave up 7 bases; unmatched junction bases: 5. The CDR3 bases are TGCGCCAGCAGCCAAGATCGAATAGCGGGAGGGAATGAGCAGTTCTTC. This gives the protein CASSQDRIAGGNEQFF.

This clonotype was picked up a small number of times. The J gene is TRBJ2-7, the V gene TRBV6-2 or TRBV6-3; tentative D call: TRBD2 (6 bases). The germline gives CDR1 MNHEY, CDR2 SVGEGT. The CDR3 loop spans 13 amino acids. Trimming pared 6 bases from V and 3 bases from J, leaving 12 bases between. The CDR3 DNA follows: TGTGCCAGCAGGGCTTCGACTAGCTACGAGCAGTACTTC. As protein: CASRASTSYEQYF.

The CDR3 sequence: CASSHPAGGRGANTGELFF. As DNA, the CDR3 is TGTGCCAGCAGCCATCCGGCAGGGGGCAGAGGGGCGAACACCGGGGAGCTGTTTTTT. V usage is TRBV12-3 or TRBV12-4 and J usage is TRBJ2-2; TRBD1 matches at 8 bases. J gave up 0 bases and V 6 bases, and 15 bases lay outside the gene matches. The CDR3 runs to 19 residues.

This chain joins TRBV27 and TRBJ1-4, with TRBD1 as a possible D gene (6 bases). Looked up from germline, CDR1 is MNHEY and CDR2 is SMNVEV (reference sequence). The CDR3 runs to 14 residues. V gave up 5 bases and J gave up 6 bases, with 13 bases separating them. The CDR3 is CASSHREGDEKLFF. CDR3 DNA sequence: TGTGCCAGCAGTCACAGGGAAGGGGATGAAAAACTGTTTTTT.

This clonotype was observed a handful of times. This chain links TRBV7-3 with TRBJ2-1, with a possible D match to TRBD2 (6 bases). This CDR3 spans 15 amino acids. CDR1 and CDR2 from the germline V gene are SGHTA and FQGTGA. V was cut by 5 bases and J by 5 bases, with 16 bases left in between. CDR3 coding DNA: TGTGCCAGCAGCCTCATCCGACTAGGAAACAATGAGCAGTTCTTC. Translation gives CASSLIRLGNNEQFF.

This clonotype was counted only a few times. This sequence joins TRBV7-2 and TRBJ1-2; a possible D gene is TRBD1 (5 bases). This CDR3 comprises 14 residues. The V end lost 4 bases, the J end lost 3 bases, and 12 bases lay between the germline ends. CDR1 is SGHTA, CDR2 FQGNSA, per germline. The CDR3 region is CASSSIGGDYGYTF. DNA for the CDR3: TGTGCCAGCAGCTCGATTGGGGGAGACTATGGCTACACCTTC.

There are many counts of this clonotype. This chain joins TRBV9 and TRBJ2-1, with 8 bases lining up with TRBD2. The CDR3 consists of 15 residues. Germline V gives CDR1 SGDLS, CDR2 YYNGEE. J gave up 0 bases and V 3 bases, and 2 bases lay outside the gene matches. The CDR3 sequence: CASSASGSSYNEQFF. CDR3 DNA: TGTGCCAGCAGCGCGAGCGGGAGCTCCTACAATGAGCAGTTCTTC.

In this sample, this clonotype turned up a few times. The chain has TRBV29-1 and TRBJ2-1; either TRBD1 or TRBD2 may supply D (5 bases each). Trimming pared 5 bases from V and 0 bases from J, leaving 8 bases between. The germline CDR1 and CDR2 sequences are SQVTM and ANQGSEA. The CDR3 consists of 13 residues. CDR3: CSVPGGSYNEQFF. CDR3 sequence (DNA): TGCAGCGTTCCTGGGGGCTCCTACAATGAGCAGTTCTTC.

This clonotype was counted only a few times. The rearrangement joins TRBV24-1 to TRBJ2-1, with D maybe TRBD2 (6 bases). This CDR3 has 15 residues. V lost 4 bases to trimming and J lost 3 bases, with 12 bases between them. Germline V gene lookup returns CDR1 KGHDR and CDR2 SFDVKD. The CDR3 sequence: CATSEMRDFYNEQFF. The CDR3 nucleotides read TGTGCCACCAGTGAGATGAGGGACTTCTACAATGAGCAGTTCTTC.

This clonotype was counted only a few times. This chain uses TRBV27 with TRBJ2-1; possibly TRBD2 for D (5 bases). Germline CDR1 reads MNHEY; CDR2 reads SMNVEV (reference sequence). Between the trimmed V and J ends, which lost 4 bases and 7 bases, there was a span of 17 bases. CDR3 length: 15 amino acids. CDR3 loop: CASSSAVGIENEQFF. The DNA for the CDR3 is TGTGCCAGCAGTTCCGCTGTCGGGATTGAAAATGAGCAGTTCTTC.

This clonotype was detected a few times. The CDR3 sequence: CASSRAPGHRTDTQYF. For the CDR3, the DNA is TGTGCCAGCAGCCGGGCCCCGGGACACCGCACAGATACGCAGTATTTT. The chain couples TRBV3-1 to TRBJ2-3, with D perhaps TRBD1 (6 bases). The CDR3 consists of 16 residues. Germline values: CDR1 LGHDT, CDR2 YNNKEL (reference sequence). The V end lost 4 bases, the J end lost 1 base, and 15 bases lay between the germline ends.

The CDR3 loop reads CASGLALHATNEKLFF. The CDR3 DNA reads TGTGCTAGTGGTTTGGCCCTGCACGCAACTAATGAAAAACTGTTTTTT. V and J are TRBV12-5 and TRBJ1-4; D gene unclear. Germline-derived CDR1 and CDR2 are LGHNT and FRNRAP. V was cut by 1 base and J by 0 bases, with 9 bases left in between. This CDR3 comprises 16 residues.

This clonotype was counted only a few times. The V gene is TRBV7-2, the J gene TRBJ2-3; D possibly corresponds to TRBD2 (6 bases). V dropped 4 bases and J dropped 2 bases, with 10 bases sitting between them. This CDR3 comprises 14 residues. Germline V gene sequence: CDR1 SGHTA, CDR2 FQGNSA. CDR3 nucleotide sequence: TGTGCCAGCAGCTCCCCGGGACTCACAGATACGCAGTATTTT. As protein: CASSSPGLTDTQYF.